This TCR beta chain was captured by sequencing in a study of shared clonotypes between healthy human individuals. Whole-study results and caveats: The naive CD4 repertoires of several donors were compared, and about 5% of clonotypes were shared. Generation probabilities of non-shared clonotypes were lower (relative to those shared by all four donors). Researchers found naive subsets generally carried larger estimated richness than memory subsets. The sole specimen, blood, was sampled, and tissue repertoires likely differ.

The table came from immunoSEQ multiplex PCR; TCRdb's copy has only in-frame clones and leaves some out. The data hold about 2.1 million clones, with just over 90% observed a single time. Naive CD8 cells lacked CD45RO and underwent positive selection for CCR7, leaving out terminally differentiated effector memory CD45RA+ cells. A word on this clone: Its antigen is currently unknown.

Sequencing was performed on naive CD8+ T cells from PBMCs. The receptor's source is a man aged 18 to 30 in good health. Some clones in this sample may be carry-over from other donors' samples.

In DNA, the CDR3 is TGTGCCATCAGTGAGGGGTTGGGGGGAAGCACAGATACGCAGTATTTT. Translation: CAISEGLGGSTDTQYF. The V gene is TRBV10-3, the J gene TRBJ2-3; tentative D call: TRBD2 (6 bases). The CDR3 loop spans 16 amino acids. CDR1 is ENHRY and CDR2 is SYGVKD in the germline V gene. Trimming removed 2 bases at V and 0 bases at J, with 12 bases between.